This TCR beta chain is from a study of PD-1 blockade in classical Hodgkin lymphoma. Study findings and constraints: Baseline diversity resembling that of newly diagnosed patients was seen in complete responders. Patients who began taking nivolumab under 1 year after ASCT were left out.

Points on this clone: The target antigen is unknown.

Every single patient, without exception, relapsed after autologous stem cell transplantation, and brentuximab vedotin exposure varied. Some clones are missing from TCRdb's copy, which holds only in-frame ones; the method was immunoSEQ multiplex PCR. The sample has 55,000 to 80,000 clones; more than 85% are singletons. Trimming stripped 4 bases from V and 4 bases from J, with 14 bases between. CDR1 SGHRS and CDR2 YFSETQ come from the germline V gene. This CDR3 has 14 residues. The material was peripheral blood mononuclear cells (PBMCs), obtained at baseline. The V gene is TRBV5-1, the J gene TRBJ1-2; D is perhaps TRBD1 (5 bases). The receptor comes from a human donor with classical Hodgkin lymphoma. The CDR3 region has the DNA TGCGCCAGCAGCCAGGACATCCAATTCTATGGCTACACCTTC. It yields the protein CASSQDIQFYGYTF.